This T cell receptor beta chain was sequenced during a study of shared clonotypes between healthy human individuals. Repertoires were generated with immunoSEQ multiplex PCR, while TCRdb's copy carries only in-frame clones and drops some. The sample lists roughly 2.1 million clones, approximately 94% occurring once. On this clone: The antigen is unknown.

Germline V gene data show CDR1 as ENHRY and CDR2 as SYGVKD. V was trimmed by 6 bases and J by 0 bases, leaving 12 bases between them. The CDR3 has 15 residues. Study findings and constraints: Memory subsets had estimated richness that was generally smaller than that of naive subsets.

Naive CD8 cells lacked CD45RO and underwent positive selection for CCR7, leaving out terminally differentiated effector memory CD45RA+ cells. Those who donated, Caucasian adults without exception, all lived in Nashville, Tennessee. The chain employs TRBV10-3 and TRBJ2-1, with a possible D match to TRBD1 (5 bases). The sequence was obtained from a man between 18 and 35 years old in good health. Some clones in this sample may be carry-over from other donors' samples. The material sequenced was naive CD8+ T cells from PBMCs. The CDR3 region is CAISFRDSSYNEQFF. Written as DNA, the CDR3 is TGTGCCATCAGCTTCAGGGATAGCTCCTACAATGAGCAGTTCTTC.